This TCR beta chain is from a study of cytomegalovirus exposure and HLA in healthy donors. Study information: The approximately 680 first-cohort repertoires and the 120 or so validation repertoires shared the same platform, a later analysis reported.

This CDR3 contains 13 residues. Germline values: CDR1 MDHEN, CDR2 SYDVKM. V trimming: 8 bases; J trimming: 6 bases; junction bases outside the gene matches: 5. This clone was observed a single time. Antigen unknown. The study, taken as a whole, reports: Most TCRs appeared rarely, but some public TCRs recurred in many donors.

Some clones are missing from TCRdb's copy, which holds only in-frame ones; the method was immunoSEQ multiplex PCR. The table records around 350,000 clones, approximately 90% of them present only once. The V and J genes are TRBV28 and TRBJ2-7; 12 nucleotides align to TRBD2. The sample was PBMCs. This clonotype was sampled from a woman between 18 and 29 years old in good health and CMV-seronegative. The CDR3 is CASGGLAGSEQYF. Here the CDR3 DNA reads TGTGCCAGCGGAGGACTAGCGGGGAGCGAGCAGTACTTC.